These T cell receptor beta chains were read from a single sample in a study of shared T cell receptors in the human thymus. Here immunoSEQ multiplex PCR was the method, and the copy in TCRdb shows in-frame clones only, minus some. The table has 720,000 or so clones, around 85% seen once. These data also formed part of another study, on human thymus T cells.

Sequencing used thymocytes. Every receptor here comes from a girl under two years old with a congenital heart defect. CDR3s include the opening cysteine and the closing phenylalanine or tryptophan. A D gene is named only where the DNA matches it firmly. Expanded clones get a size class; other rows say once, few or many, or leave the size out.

TGCAGCGTTGAAGGGACGCGCGCGGGTGAAGCTTTCTTT,CSVEGTRAGEAFF,TRBV29-1,.,TRBJ1-1,.
TGTGCCAGCAGCCTACCCGGGACAGGGTTTAGTGGCTACACCTTC,CASSLPGTGFSGYTF,TRBV7-8,TRBD1,TRBJ1-2,.
TGTGCCATCAGTGTGAGAGGGCAGGCGGGAGAGACCCAGTACTTC,CAISVRGQAGETQYF,TRBV10-3,.,TRBJ2-5,.
TGTGCCAGTACCCAAGCCAAAAACATTCAGTACTTC,CASTQAKNIQYF,TRBV19,.,TRBJ2-4,.
TGCGCCAGCAGCCGTGATCGCGGGGGGCCGTACGAGCAGTACTTC,CASSRDRGGPYEQYF,TRBV5-1,TRBD2,TRBJ2-7,.
TGTGCCAGTAGTTACTCCGGGACACCGGTGCGGTATGGCTACACCTTC,CASSYSGTPVRYGYTF,TRBV19,.,TRBJ1-2,.
TGTGCCATCAGTGAGGAAGAAAACCACCCGGAGGTGGCGGGAAACACCATATATTTT,CAISEEENHPEVAGNTIYF,TRBV10-3,.,TRBJ1-3,.
TGTGCCAGCAGCTCCGGACAGGGACGAGGGGAGCTGTTTTTT,CASSSGQGRGELFF,TRBV7-9,TRBD1,TRBJ2-2,.
TGCAGCGGGCAGACAGGGGATGGCTACACCTTC,CSGQTGDGYTF,TRBV29-1,TRBD1,TRBJ1-2,.
TGTGCCAGCAGCCGACAGGGAATGAACACTGAAGCTTTCTTT,CASSRQGMNTEAFF,TRBV7-9,TRBD1,TRBJ1-1,.
TGTGCCACGACAGGGGCCCTATTCCGACCCCCTTATGGCTACACCTTC,CATTGALFRPPYGYTF,TRBV19,TRBD1,TRBJ1-2,.
TGTGCCAGCAGCCAATGGGGGGAGGGACCCTACGAGCAGTACTTC,CASSQWGEGPYEQYF,TRBV5-4,TRBD2,TRBJ2-7,.
TGTGCCAGTTCCGGGACTAGCGGCCGGGGGGGTGAGCAGTTCTTC,CASSGTSGRGGEQFF,TRBV19,TRBD2,TRBJ2-1,.
TGTGCCTGGAGTGTACCCTGGAGGTCCTATAATTCACCCCTCCACTTT,CAWSVPWRSYNSPLHF,TRBV30,.,TRBJ1-6,.
TGTGCCAGTAGTGGCGGGACAGGGTCGAACACTGAAGCTTTCTTT,CASSGGTGSNTEAFF,TRBV19,TRBD1,TRBJ1-1,few
TGTGCCAGTAGTCCGACCACAACGACAGGTACCTTGGGGTCCTACGAGCAGTACTTC,CASSPTTTTGTLGSYEQYF,TRBV19,.,TRBJ2-7,.
TGTGCCAGCAGCCCCGGGGGGGTCGGAGATCAGCCCCAGCATTTT,CASSPGGVGDQPQHF,TRBV7-9,.,TRBJ1-5,.
TGTGCCAGCAGCTTAGCCCCCTCTCGGGGGGAGGGGGATCTGACTAACTATGGCTACACCTTC,CASSLAPSRGEGDLTNYGYTF,TRBV7-2,.,TRBJ1-2,.
TGTGCCAGCAGCTCGGACTCCACAGATACGCAGTATTTT,CASSSDSTDTQYF,TRBV11-2,.,TRBJ2-3,.
TGTGCCAGCAGCCGACAGGGTGTGAGAAATGAGCAGTTCTTC,CASSRQGVRNEQFF,TRBV14,TRBD1,TRBJ2-1,few
TGTGCCAGCAGCAACCGACTAGCGCCCGGAGGTGAGCAGTTCTTC,CASSNRLAPGGEQFF,TRBV11-2,TRBD2,TRBJ2-1,few
TGTGCCAGCAGCTCCCGGACTAGCGGAGTACAAGAGACCCAGTACTTC,CASSSRTSGVQETQYF,TRBV7-2,TRBD2,TRBJ2-5,.
TGTGCCAGCAGCTCTTCCGGGACAGAGAACACTGAAGCTTTCTTT,CASSSSGTENTEAFF,TRBV11-2,TRBD1,TRBJ1-1,.
TGTGCCAGCAGTACACCAGGTCCTGATTCACCCCTCCACTTT,CASSTPGPDSPLHF,TRBV6-5,.,TRBJ1-6,once
TGCAGCGTGCAGGGGGAGCCCTATGGCTACACCTTC,CSVQGEPYGYTF,TRBV29-1,TRBD1,TRBJ1-2,.
TGTGCCAGCAGCTTGGGGGGGAGGGCCGGTAGGCCCTATAATTCACCCCTCCACTTT,CASSLGGRAGRPYNSPLHF,TRBV5-5,.,TRBJ1-6,.
TGTGCCAGCAGCCAGCAGCGGGGCCCGAGAAACACCATATATTTT,CASSQQRGPRNTIYF,TRBV7-9,.,TRBJ1-3,.
TGTGCCAGCAGCGTAGGGGAGGGTGGCCGCTATGGCTACACCTTC,CASSVGEGGRYGYTF,TRBV9,.,TRBJ1-2,.
TGTGCCAGCAGTTTCCGGGACAGGGACCAGCGTCCTTACGAGCAGTACTTC,CASSFRDRDQRPYEQYF,TRBV28,TRBD1,TRBJ2-7,.
TGTGCCAGCAGCTTAGATCCGGACAGGGGGGCCTCCAGCTCCTACGAGCAGTACTTC,CASSLDPDRGASSSYEQYF,TRBV11-2,TRBD1,TRBJ2-7,.
TGTGCCAGCAGCTATGCCGGGACAGGGATAAACAATGGCTACACCTTC,CASSYAGTGINNGYTF,TRBV7-9,TRBD1,TRBJ1-2,.
TGTGCCACCGTACAGGGCAACGAGGATCAGCCCCAGCATTTT,CATVQGNEDQPQHF,TRBV6-7,.,TRBJ1-5,.
TGCGCCAGCAGTGACCGCACGTCAGGGACAGACCCTGGCTACACCTTC,CASSDRTSGTDPGYTF,TRBV10-2,TRBD1,TRBJ1-2,.
TGTGCCAGCAGCTTTCACAGGGGATCACCCCTCCACTTT,CASSFHRGSPLHF,TRBV5-4,TRBD1,TRBJ1-6,.
TGTGCCAGTAGTGTGGGACAGGGGGGCACTGAAGCTTTCTTT,CASSVGQGGTEAFF,TRBV19,TRBD1,TRBJ1-1,few